Below are 9 T cell receptor beta chains sequenced from a single sample in a study of cytomegalovirus exposure and HLA in healthy donors (dated by TCRdb to 2017 to 2019). Receptor amplification or capture employed the immunoSEQ multiplex PCR assay. For the multiplex PCR, a mixture combining 60 forward primers for TCR Vbeta segments and 13 reverse primers for TCR Jbeta segments was used. Entries here come from immuneACCESS through TCRdb and include only in-frame sequences with V and J called. Some clones fail to appear in such tables; in the studies checked, an unresolved V gene covers under half of the shortfall, and the cause of the remainder is unknown. A total of approximately 110,000 clones appear in this sample, 15% of them only once. The ten top clones hold 1.5% to 2% of the sample. The sample taken for sequencing was PBMCs. The receptors here all came from a woman younger than 30 in good health and CMV-seronegative.

V is TRBV5-6 and J is TRBJ1-4; D is perhaps TRBD1 (6 bases). The CDR3 covers 15 residues. V gave up 0 bases and J gave up 6 bases, with 12 bases separating them. CDR1 and CDR2 (germline): SGHDT, YYEEEE. The CDR3 DNA sequence: TGTGCCAGCAGCTTGGAGGCGGGGGGCTATGAAAAACTGTTTTTT. Its protein is CASSLEAGGYEKLFF.

This clone was observed a few times. The rearrangement joins TRBV13 to TRBJ1-1; the D is unclear. The CDR3 length is 15 residues. Per germline, CDR1 PRHDT and CDR2 FYEKMQ (reference sequence). Trimming stripped 4 bases from V and 0 bases from J, with 12 bases between. The CDR3 here is CASSSRRGMNTEAFF. DNA of the CDR3: TGTGCCAGCAGCTCGCGACGGGGTATGAACACTGAAGCTTTCTTT.

The V and J genes are TRBV6-5 and TRBJ2-7; D not resolved. In germline, CDR1 is MNHEY, CDR2 SVGAGI. The V end lost 2 bases, the J end lost 3 bases, and 11 bases lay between the germline ends. CDR3 size: 14 residues. DNA for the CDR3: TGTGCCAGCAGTTACCAGAATCCCCTCTACGAGCAGTACTTC. Translating gives CASSYQNPLYEQYF.

The genes are TRBV4-1 and TRBJ1-1, with TRBD1 matching 8 bases. The CDR3 spans 13 residues. After removal of 5 bases from V and 3 bases from J, the junction contained 2 bases not matched to a gene. CDR1 is MGHRA and CDR2 is YSYEKL in the germline V gene. In DNA, the CDR3 is TGCGCCAGCAGCTCGGACAGGGACACTGAAGCTTTCTTT. Translated, it gives CASSSDRDTEAFF.

This chain connects TRBV28 to TRBJ1-2; 7 nucleotides match TRBD1. There are 15 residues in the CDR3. V lost 5 bases to trimming and J lost 2 bases; unmatched junction nucleotides: 8. Per the germline V gene, CDR1 is MDHEN and CDR2 is SYDVKM. The CDR3 loop is CASSEWATGNYGYTF. The DNA for the CDR3 is TGTGCCAGCAGTGAGTGGGCGACAGGGAACTATGGCTACACCTTC.

This chain's CDR3 is CASGWSGSSSYEQYF. The CDR3 nucleotides read TGTGCCAGCGGGTGGTCGGGGTCCAGCTCCTACGAGCAGTACTTC. The chain employs TRBV2 and TRBJ2-7, with D perhaps TRBD2 (5 bases). V lost 8 bases and J lost 0, with 17 bases in between. This CDR3 is 15 amino acids long. Germline lookup yields CDR1 SNHLY and CDR2 FYNNEI.

This clone showed up just a few times. The gene calls are TRBV7-9 and TRBJ1-5; 7 nucleotides agree with TRBD1. Germline V gene data show CDR1 as SEHNR and CDR2 as FQNEAQ (reference sequence). The CDR3 sequence is 14 residues long. The J segment lost 5 bases and the V segment lost 4 bases, leaving 5 bases of the junction unmatched. Here the CDR3 reads CASSSRQGYQPQHF. The CDR3 DNA reads as TGTGCCAGCAGCTCCCGACAGGGCTATCAGCCCCAGCATTTT.

This sequence joins TRBV15 and TRBJ2-3, with a possible D match to TRBD1 (5 bases). The CDR3 has 16 amino acids. The germline gives CDR1 LNHNV, CDR2 YYDKDF (reference sequence). Trimming left V 4 bases short and J 2 bases short, with 16 bases between. The CDR3 nucleotides are TGTGCCACCAGCACGCCATCAGGGCCTCACACAGATACGCAGTATTTT. It is translated as CATSTPSGPHTDTQYF.

This clone appeared a few times. The chain combines TRBV5-1 with TRBJ2-1; a possible D gene is TRBD2 (7 bases). CDR1 and CDR2 from the germline V gene are SGHRS and YFSETQ. V lost 8 bases and J 5 bases, leaving 26 bases between the germline ends. The CDR3 is 17 residues long. The CDR3 is CASRGRTGGRYDNEQFF. CDR3 coding DNA: TGCGCCAGTAGAGGACGGACGGGGGGCCGATATGACAATGAGCAGTTCTTC.